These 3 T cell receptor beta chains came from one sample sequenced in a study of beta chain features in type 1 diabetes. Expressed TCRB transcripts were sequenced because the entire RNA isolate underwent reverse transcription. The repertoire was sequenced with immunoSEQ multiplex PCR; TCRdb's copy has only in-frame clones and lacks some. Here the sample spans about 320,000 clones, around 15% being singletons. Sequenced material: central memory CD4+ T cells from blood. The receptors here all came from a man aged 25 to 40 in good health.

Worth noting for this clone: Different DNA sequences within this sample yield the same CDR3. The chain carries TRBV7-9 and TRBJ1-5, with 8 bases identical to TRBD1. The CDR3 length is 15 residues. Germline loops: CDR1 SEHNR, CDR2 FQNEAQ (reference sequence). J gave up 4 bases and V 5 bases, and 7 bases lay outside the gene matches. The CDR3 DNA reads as TGTGCCAGCAGCCCAGGACAGGGTAATAATCAGCCCCAGCATTTT. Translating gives CASSPGQGNNQPQHF.

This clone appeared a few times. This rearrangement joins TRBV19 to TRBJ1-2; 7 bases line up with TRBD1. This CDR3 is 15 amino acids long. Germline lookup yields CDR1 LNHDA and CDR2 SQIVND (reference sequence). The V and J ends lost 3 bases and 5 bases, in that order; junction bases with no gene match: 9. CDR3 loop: CASSIGLQGRYGYTF. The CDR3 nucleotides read TGTGCCAGTAGTATCGGATTACAGGGGCGTTATGGCTACACCTTC.

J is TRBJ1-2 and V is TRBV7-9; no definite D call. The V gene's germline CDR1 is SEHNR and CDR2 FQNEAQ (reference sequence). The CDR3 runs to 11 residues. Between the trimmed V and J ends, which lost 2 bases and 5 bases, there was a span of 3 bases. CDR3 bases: TGTGCCAGCAGCTTACGGTATGGCTACACCTTC. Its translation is CASSLRYGYTF.